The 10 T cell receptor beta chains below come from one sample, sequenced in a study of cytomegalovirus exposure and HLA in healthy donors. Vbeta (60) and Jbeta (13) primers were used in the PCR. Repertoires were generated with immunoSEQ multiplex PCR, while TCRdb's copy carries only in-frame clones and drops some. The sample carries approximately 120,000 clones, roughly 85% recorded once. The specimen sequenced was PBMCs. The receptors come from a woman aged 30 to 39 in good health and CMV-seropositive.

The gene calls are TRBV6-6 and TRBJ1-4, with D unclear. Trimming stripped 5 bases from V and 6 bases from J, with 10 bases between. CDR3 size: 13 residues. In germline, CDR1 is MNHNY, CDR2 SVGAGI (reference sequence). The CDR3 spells CASSLAGDEKLFF. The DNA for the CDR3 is TGTGCCAGCAGTCTCGCCGGGGATGAAAAACTGTTTTTT.

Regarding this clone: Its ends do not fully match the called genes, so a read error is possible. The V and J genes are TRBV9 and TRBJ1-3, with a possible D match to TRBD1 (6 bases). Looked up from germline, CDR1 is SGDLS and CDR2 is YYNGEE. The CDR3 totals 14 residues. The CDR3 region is CASGQRTGNPLGHF. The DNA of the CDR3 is TGTGCCAGCGGTCAAAGAACAGGGAACCCCCTTGGGCATTTT.

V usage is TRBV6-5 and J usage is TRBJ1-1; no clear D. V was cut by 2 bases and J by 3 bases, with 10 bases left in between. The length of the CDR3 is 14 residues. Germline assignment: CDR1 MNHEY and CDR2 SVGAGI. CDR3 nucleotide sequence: TGTGCCAGCAGTTACCAAGACACCGACACTGAAGCTTTCTTT. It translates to CASSYQDTDTEAFF.

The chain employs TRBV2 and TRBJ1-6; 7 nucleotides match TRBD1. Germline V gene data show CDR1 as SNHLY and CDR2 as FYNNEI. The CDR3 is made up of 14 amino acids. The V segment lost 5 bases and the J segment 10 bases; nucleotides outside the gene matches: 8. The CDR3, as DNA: TGTGCCAGCAGTAGGAGGCAGGGGGGATCACCCCTCCACTTT. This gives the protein CASSRRQGGSPLHF.

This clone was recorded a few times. As DNA, the CDR3 is TGTGCCAGTAGTTTCCGGACAGGGCCAAAAACGTGGGGAAACACCATATATTTT. Translation gives CASSFRTGPKTWGNTIYF. The rearrangement uses TRBV19 and TRBJ1-3, with 8 bases lining up with TRBD1. J gave up 4 bases and V 5 bases, and 16 bases lay outside the gene matches. Germline loops: CDR1 LNHDA, CDR2 SQIVND (reference sequence). This CDR3 has 18 amino acids.

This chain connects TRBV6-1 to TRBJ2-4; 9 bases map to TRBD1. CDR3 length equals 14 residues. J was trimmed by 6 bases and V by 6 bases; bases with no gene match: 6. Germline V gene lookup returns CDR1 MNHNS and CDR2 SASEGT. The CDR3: CASSTGGAGNIQYF. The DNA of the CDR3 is TGTGCCAGCAGCACAGGGGGCGCGGGAAACATTCAGTACTTC.

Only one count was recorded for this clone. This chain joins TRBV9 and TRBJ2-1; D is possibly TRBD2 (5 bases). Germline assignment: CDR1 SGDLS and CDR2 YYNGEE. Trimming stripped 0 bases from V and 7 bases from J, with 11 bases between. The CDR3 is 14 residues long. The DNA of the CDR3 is TGTGCCAGCAGCGTAGAGGCTAGCTTGAATGAGCAGTTCTTC. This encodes CASSVEASLNEQFF.

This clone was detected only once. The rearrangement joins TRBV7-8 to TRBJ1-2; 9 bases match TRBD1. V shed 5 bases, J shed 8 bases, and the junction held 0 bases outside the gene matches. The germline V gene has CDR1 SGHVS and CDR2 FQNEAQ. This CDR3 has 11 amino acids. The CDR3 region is CASSGTGGYTF. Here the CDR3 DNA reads TGTGCCAGCAGCGGGACAGGGGGCTACACCTTC.

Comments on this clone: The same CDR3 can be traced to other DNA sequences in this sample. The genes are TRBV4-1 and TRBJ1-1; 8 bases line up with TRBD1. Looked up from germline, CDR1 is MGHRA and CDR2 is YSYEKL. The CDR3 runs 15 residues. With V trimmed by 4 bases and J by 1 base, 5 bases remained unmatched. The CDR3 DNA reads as TGCGCCAGCAGCCGGCCGGACAGGGAGAACACTGAAGCTTTCTTT. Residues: CASSRPDRENTEAFF.

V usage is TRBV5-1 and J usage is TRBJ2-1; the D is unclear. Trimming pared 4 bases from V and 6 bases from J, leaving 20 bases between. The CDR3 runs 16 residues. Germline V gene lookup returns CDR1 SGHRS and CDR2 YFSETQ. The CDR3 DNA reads TGCGCCAGCAGCCTCCTGAGGATGGATTTAGGCAATGAGCAGTTCTTC. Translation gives CASSLLRMDLGNEQFF.